What follows are 4 T cell receptor beta chains derived from one specimen sequenced in a study of blood T cell repertoires in COVID-19. TCRdb's table, derived via immunoSEQ multiplex PCR, lists solely in-frame clones and lacks some. Of around 20,000 clones in the sample, about 85% were seen once. Sequenced material: peripheral blood. Every receptor here comes from a human donor with active COVID-19. The donor label of this sample is uncertain.

The CDR3: CASSELQGQGETQYF. CDR3 nucleotide sequence: TGTGCCAGCAGTGAATTACAGGGACAGGGAGAGACCCAGTACTTC. The chain links TRBV2 to TRBJ2-5, with TRBD1 matching over 9 bases. Germline assignment: CDR1 SNHLY and CDR2 FYNNEI. The trim removed 2 bases at V and 4 bases at J, leaving 5 bases unmatched. CDR3 size: 15 residues.

V usage is TRBV11-3 and J usage is TRBJ2-3; 9 bases fit TRBD1. CDR1 and CDR2 (germline): SGHNT, YENEEA. Trimming took 4 bases from V and 7 from J; bases not matched to a gene: 9. This CDR3 is built from 15 residues. The CDR3 sequence: CASSSNGDRVNTQYF. The DNA of the CDR3 is TGTGCCAGCAGCTCCAACGGGGACAGGGTAAATACGCAGTATTTT.

The V and J genes are TRBV7-8 and TRBJ2-3; 12 bases line up with TRBD2. V lost 3 bases to trimming and J lost 6 bases; unmatched junction nucleotides: 4. Looked up from germline, CDR1 is SGHVS and CDR2 is FQNEAQ. The CDR3 has 15 residues. CDR3 in amino acids: CASSFRLAGADTQYF. CDR3 coding DNA: TGTGCCAGCAGCTTCAGACTAGCGGGAGCTGATACGCAGTATTTT.

The CDR3 DNA is TGTGCCAGCAGTGTACAGGGGGCAGGGAATCAGCCCCAGCATTTT. This sequence encodes CASSVQGAGNQPQHF. The chain joins TRBV28 to TRBJ1-5; 9 nucleotides match TRBD1. Germline CDR1 and CDR2: MDHEN and SYDVKM. J gave up 4 bases and V 5 bases, and 6 bases lay outside the gene matches. This CDR3 is built from 15 residues.